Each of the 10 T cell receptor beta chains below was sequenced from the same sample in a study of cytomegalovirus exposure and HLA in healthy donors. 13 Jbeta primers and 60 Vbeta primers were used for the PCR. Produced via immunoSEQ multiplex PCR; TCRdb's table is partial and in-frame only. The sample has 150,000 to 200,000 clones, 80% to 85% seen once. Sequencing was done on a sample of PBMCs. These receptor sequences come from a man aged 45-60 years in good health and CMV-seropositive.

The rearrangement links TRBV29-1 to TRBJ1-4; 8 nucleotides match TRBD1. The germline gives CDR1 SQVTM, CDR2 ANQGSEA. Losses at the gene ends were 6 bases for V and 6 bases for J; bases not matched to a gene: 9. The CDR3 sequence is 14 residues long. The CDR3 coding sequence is TGCAGCGTGCCCGGACAGGGAAGGGATGAAAAACTGTTTTTT. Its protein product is CSVPGQGRDEKLFF.

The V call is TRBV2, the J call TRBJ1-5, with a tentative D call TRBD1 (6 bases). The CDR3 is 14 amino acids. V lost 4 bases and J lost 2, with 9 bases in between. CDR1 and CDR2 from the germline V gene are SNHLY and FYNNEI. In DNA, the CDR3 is TGTGCCAGCAGTGTACAGGGTGGCAATCAGCCCCAGCATTTT. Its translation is CASSVQGGNQPQHF.

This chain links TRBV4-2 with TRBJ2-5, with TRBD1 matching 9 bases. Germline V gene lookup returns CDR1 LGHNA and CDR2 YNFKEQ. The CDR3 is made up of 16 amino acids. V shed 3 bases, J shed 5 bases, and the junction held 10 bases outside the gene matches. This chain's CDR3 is CASSQGPGQGRETQYF. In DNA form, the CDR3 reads TGTGCCAGCAGCCAGGGACCGGGACAGGGAAGGGAGACCCAGTACTTC.

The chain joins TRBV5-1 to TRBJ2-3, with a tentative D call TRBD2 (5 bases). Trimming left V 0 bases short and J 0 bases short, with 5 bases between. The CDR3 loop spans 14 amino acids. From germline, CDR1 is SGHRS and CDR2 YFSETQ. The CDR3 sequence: CASSLGESTDTQYF. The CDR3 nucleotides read TGCGCCAGCAGCTTGGGGGAGAGCACAGATACGCAGTATTTT.

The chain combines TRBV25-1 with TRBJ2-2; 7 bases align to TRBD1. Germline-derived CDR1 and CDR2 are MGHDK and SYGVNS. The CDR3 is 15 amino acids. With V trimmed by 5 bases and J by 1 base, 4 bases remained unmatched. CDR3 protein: CASSIRGKNTGELFF. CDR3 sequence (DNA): TGTGCCAGCAGTATCAGGGGGAAGAACACCGGGGAGCTGTTTTTT.

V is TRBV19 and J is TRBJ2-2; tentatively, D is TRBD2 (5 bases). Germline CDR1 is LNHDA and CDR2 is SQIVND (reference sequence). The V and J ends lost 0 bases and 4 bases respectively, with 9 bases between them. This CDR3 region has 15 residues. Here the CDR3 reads CASSIDLRGTGELFF. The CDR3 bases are TGTGCCAGTAGTATAGATCTCCGGGGCACCGGGGAGCTGTTTTTT.

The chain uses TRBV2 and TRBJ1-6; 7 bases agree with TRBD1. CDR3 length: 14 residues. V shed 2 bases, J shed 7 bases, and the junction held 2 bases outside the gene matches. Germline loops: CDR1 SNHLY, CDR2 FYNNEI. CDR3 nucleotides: TGTGCCAGCAGTGAATGGGACAGCAATTCACCCCTCCACTTT. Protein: CASSEWDSNSPLHF.

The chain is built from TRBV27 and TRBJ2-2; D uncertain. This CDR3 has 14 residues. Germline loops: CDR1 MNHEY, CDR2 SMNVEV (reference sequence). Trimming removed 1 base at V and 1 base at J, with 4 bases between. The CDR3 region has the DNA TGTGCCAGCAGTTTATTTCTGAACACCGGGGAGCTGTTTTTT. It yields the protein CASSLFLNTGELFF.

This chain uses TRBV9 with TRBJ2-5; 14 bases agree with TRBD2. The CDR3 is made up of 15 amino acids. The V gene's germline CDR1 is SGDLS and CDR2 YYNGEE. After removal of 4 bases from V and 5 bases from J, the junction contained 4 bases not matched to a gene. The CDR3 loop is CASSTGLAGAETQYF. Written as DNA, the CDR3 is TGTGCCAGCAGCACGGGACTAGCGGGAGCGGAGACCCAGTACTTC.

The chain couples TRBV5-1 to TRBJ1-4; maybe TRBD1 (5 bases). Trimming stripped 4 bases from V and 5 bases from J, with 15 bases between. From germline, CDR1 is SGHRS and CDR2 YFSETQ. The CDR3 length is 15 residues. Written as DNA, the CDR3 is TGCGCCAGCAGCCCAGGGCCCATGAACAATGAAAAACTGTTTTTT. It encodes CASSPGPMNNEKLFF.